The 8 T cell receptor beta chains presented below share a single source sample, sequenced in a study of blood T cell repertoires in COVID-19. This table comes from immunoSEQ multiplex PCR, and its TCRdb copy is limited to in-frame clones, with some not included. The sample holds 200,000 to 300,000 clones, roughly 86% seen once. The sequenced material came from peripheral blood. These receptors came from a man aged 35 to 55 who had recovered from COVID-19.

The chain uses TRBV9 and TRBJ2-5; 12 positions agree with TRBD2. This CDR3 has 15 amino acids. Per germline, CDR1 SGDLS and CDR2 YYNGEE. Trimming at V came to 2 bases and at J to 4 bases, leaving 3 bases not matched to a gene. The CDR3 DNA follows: TGTGCCAGCAGCGTGCTAGCGGGAGGGGGAGAGACCCAGTACTTC. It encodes CASSVLAGGGETQYF.

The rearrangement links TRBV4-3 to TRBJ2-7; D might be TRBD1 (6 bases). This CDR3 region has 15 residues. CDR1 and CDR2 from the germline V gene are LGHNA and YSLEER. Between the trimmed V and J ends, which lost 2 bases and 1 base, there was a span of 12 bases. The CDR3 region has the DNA TGCGCCAGCAGCCAAACGCTCGGACAGTCCTACGAGCAGTACTTC. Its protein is CASSQTLGQSYEQYF.

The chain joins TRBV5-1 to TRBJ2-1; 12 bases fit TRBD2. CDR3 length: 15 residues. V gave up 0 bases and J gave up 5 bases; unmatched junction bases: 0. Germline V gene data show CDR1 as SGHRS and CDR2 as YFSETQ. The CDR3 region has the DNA TGCGCCAGCAGCTTGGGGACTAGCGGGAACAATGAGCAGTTCTTC. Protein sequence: CASSLGTSGNNEQFF.

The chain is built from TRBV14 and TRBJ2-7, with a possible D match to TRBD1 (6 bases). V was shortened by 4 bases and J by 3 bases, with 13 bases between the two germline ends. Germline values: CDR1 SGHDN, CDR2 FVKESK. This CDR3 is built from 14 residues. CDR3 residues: CASSPRGAIYEQYF. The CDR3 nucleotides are TGTGCCAGCAGCCCCAGGGGCGCAATCTACGAGCAGTACTTC.

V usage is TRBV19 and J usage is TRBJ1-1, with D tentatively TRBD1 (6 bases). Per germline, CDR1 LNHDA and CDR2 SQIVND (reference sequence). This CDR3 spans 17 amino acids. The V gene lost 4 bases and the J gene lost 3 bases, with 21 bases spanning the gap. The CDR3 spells CASSTIPTRGGDTEAFF. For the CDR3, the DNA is TGTGCCAGTAGTACAATCCCGACCCGAGGGGGGGACACTGAAGCTTTCTTT.

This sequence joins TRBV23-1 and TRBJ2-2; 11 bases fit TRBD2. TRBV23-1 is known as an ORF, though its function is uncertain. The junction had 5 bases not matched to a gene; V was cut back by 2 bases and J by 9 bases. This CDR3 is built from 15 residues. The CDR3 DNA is TGCGCCAGCAGTCAAACTAGCGGGAGTAGGAGGGAGCTGTTTTTT. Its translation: CASSQTSGSRRELFF.

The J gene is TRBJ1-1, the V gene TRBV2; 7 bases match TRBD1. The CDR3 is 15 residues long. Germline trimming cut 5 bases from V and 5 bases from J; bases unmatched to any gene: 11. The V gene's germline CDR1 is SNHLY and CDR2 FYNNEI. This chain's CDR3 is CASSPDRALRTEAFF. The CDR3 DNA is TGTGCCAGCAGTCCCGACAGGGCGTTAAGAACTGAAGCTTTCTTT.

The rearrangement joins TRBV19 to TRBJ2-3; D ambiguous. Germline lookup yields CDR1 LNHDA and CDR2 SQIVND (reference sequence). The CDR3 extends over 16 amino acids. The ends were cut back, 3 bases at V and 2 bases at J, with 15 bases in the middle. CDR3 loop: CASSISQRQTTDTQYF. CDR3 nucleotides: TGTGCCAGTAGTATCTCCCAGCGCCAAACCACAGATACGCAGTATTTT.